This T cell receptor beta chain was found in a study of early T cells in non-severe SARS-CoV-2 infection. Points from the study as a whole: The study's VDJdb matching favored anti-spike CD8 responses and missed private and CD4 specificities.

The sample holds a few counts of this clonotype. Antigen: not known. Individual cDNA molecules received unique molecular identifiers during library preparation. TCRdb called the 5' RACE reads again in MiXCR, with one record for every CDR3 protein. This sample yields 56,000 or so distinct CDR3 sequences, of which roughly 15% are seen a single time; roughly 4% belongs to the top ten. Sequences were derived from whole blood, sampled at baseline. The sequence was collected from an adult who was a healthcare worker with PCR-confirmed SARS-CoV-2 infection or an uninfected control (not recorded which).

CDR3 residues: CASSLALATYEQYF. The CDR3 coding sequence is TGCGCCAGCAGCTTGGCCTTGGCTACCTACGAGCAGTACTTC. The chain uses TRBV5-1 and TRBJ2-7; the D is unclear. Germline CDR1 and CDR2: SGHRS and YFSETQ. This CDR3 contains 14 residues. Trimming removed 0 bases at V and 2 bases at J, with 9 bases between.